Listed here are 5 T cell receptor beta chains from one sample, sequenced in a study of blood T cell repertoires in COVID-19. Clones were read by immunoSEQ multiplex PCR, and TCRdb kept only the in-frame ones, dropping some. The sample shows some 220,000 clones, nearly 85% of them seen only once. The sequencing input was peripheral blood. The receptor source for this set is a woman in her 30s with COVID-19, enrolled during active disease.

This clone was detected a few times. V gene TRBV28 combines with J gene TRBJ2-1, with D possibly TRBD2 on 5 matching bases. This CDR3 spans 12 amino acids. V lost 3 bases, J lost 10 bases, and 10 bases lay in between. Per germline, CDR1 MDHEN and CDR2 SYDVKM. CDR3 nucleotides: TGTGCCAGCAGTTTTCTCGGGGAAGAGCAGTTCTTC. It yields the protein CASSFLGEEQFF.

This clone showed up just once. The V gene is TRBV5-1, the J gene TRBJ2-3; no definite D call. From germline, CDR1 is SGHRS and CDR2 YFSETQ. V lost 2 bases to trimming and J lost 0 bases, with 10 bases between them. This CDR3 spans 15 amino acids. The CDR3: CASSLTLTSTDTQYF. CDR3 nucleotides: TGCGCCAGCAGCTTAACGTTAACTAGCACAGATACGCAGTATTTT.

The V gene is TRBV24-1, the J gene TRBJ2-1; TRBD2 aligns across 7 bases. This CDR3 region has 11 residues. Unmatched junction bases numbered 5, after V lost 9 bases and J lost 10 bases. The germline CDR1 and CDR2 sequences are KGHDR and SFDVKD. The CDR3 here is CATGLGGEQFF. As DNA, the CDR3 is TGTGCCACCGGGTTGGGGGGGGAGCAGTTCTTC.

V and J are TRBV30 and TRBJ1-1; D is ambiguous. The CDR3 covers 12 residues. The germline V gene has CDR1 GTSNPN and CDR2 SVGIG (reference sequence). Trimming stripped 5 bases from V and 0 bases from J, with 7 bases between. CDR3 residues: CAWLRMNTEAFF. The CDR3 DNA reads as TGTGCCTGGCTTAGAATGAACACTGAAGCTTTCTTT. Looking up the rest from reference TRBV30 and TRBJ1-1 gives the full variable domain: SQTIHQWPATLVQPVGSPLSLECTVEGTSNPNLYWYRQAAGRGLQLLFYSVGIGQISSEVPQNLSASRPQDRQFILSSKKLLLSDSGFYLCAWLRMNTEAFFGQGTRLTVV.

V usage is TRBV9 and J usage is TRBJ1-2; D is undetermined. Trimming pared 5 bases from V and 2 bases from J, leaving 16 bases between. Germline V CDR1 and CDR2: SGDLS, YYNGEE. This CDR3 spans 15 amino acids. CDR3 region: CASSATEYLNYGYTF. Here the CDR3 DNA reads TGTGCCAGCAGTGCAACAGAGTACCTGAACTATGGCTACACCTTC. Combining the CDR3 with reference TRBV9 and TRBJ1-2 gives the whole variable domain DSGVTQTPKHLITATGQRVTLRCSPRSGDLSVYWYQQSLDQGLQFLIQYYNGEERAKGNILERFSAQQFPDLHSELNLSSLELGDSALYFCASSATEYLNYGYTFGSGTRLTVV.